This TCR beta chain was observed in a study of cytomegalovirus exposure and HLA in healthy donors. Study-wide results and limits: Testing in vitro showed a few CMV-associated chains specific for CMV antigens.

Sequenced by immunoSEQ multiplex PCR; TCRdb stores in-frame clones only, minus some. The table has around 300,000 clones, roughly 87% seen once; the top ten hold roughly 1.2%. The CDR3 extends over 11 amino acids. CDR1 and CDR2 from the germline V gene are MGHRA and YSYEKL. Trimming removed 3 bases at V and 8 bases at J, with 7 bases between. In the case of this clone: The antigen remains unidentified.

The rearrangement links TRBV4-1 to TRBJ1-1; D remains unclear. This TCR was recovered from a woman in her 30s in good health and CMV-seropositive. The sequenced sample consisted of PBMCs. CDR3 loop: CASSHRTEAFF. The CDR3 bases are TGCGCCAGCAGCCATCGGACGGAAGCTTTCTTT.